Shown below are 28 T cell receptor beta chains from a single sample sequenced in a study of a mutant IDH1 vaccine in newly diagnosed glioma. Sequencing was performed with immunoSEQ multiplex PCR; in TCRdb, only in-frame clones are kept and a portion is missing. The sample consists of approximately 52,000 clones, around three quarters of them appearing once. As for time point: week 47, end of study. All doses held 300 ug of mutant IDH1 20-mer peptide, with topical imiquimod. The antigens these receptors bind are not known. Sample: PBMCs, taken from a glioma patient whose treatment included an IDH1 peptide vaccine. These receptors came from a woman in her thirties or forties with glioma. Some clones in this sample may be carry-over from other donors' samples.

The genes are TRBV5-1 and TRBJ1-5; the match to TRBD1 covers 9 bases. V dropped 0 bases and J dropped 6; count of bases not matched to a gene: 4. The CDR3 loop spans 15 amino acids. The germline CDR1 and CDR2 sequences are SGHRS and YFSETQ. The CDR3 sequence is CASSLAGTGTQPQHF. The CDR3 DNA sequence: TGCGCCAGCAGCTTGGCCGGGACAGGGACTCAGCCCCAGCATTTT.

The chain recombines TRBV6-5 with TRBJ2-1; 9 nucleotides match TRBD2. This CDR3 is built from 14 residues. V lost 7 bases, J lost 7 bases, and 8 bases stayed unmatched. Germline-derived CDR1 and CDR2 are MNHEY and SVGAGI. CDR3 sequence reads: CASKVGGGVNEQFF. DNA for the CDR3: TGTGCCAGCAAAGTGGGCGGGGGGGTTAATGAGCAGTTCTTC.

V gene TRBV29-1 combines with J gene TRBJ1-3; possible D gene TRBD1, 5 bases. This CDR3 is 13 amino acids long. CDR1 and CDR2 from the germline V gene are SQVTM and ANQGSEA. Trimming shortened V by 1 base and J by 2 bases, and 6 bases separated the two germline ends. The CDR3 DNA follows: TGCAGCGTTGAAGGGGGGACTGGAAACACCATATATTTT. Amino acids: CSVEGGTGNTIYF.

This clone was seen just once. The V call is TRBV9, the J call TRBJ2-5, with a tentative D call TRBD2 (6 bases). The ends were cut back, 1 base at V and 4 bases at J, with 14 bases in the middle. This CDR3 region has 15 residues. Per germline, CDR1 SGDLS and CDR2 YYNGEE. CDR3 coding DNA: TGTGCCAGCAGCGTAAGCGGGCGTGCATCAGAGACCCAGTACTTC. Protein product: CASSVSGRASETQYF.

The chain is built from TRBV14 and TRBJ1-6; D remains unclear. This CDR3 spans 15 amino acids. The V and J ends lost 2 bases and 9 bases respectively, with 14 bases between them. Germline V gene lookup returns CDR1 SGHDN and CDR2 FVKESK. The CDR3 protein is CASSQQTPTRSPLHF. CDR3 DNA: TGTGCCAGCAGCCAACAGACACCGACCCGTTCACCCCTCCACTTT.

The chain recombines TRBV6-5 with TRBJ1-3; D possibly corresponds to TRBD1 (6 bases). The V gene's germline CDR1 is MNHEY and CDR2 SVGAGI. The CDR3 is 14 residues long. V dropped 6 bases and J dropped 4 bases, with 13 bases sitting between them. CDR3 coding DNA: TGTGCCAGCAGACCTTCAGGGGAGGGAAACACCATATATTTT. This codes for CASRPSGEGNTIYF.

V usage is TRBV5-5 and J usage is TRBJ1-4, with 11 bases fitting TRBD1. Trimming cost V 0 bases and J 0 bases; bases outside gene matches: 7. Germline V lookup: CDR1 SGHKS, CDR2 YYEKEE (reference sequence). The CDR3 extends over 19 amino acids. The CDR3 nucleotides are TGTGCCAGCAGCTTGGTCCAGGGACAGGGGGTAACAACTAATGAAAAACTGTTTTTT. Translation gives CASSLVQGQGVTTNEKLFF.

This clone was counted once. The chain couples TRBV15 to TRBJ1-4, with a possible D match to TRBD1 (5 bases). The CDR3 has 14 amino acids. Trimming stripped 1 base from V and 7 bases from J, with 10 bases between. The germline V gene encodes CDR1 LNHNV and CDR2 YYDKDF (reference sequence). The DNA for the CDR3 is TGTGCCACCAGCAGAGCAAGGACATCTGAAAAACTGTTTTTT. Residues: CATSRARTSEKLFF.

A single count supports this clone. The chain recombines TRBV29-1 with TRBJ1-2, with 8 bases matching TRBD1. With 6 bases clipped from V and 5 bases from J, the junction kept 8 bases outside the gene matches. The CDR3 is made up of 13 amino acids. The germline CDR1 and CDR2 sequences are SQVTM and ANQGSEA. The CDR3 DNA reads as TGCAGCGTCGCAGGGGGCGAAGGGTATGGCTACACCTTC. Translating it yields CSVAGGEGYGYTF.

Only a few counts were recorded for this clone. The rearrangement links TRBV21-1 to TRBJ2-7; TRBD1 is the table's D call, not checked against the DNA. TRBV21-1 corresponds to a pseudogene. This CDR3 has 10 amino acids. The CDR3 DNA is TGTGCCAGCAGCAAAGTAGAGGACAGCTTC. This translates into CASSKVEDSF.

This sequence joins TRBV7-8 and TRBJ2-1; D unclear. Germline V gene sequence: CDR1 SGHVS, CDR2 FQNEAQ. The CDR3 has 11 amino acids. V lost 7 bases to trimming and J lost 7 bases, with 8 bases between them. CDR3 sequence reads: CASKGGNEQFF. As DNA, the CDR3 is TGTGCCAGCAAGGGCGGAAATGAGCAGTTCTTC.

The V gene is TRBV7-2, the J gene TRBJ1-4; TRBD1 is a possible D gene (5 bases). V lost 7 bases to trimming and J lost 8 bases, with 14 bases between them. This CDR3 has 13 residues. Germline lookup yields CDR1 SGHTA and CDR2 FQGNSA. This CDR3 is CASTGQVGEKLFF. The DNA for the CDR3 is TGTGCCAGCACGGGGCAGGTGGGGGAAAAACTGTTTTTT.

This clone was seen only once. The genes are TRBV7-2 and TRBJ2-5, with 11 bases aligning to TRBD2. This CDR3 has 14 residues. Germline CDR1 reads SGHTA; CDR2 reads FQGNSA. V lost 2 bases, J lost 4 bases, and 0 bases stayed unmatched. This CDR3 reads CASSLTSGGETQYF. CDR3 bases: TGTGCCAGCAGCTTAACTAGCGGGGGAGAGACCCAGTACTTC.

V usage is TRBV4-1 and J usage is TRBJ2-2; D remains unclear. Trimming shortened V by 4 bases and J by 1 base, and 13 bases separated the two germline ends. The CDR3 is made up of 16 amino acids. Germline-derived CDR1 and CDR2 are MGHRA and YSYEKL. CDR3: CASSPPPWGNTGELFF. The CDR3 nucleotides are TGCGCCAGCAGCCCCCCCCCGTGGGGGAACACCGGGGAGCTGTTTTTT.

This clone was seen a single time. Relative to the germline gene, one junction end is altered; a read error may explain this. The CDR3: CASSLRLRETQYF. The CDR3 region has the DNA TGTGCTAGCAGCTTAAGGTTGCGTGAGACCCAGTACTTC. This sequence joins TRBV7-7 and TRBJ2-5; D remains unclear. The CDR3 is made up of 13 amino acids. Germline assignment: CDR1 SSHAT and CDR2 FNYEAQ (reference sequence).

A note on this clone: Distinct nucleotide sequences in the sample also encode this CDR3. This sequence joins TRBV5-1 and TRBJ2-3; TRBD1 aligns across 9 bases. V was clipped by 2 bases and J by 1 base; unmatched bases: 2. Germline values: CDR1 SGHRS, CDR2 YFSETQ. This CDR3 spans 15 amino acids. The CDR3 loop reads CASSLQGAGTDTQYF. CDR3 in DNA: TGCGCCAGCAGCTTACAGGGGGCGGGCACAGATACGCAGTATTTT.

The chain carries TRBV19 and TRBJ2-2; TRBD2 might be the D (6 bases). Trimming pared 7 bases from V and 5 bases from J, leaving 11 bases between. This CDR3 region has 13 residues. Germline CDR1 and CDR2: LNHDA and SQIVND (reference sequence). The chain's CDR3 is CASKHRGTGELFF. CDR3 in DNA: TGTGCCAGTAAACACCGGGGGACCGGGGAGCTGTTTTTT.

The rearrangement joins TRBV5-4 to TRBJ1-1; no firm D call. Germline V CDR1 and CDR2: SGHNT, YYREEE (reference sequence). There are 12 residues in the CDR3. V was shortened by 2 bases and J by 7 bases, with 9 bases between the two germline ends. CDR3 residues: CASSLSRDEAFF. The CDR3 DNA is TGTGCCAGCAGCTTAAGCCGAGATGAAGCTTTCTTT.

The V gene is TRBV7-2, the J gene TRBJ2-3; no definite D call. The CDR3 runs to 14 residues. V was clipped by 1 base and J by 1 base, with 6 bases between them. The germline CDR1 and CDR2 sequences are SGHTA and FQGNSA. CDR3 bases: TGTGCCAGCAGCTTAGGGGTGGGCACAGATACGCAGTATTTT. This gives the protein CASSLGVGTDTQYF.

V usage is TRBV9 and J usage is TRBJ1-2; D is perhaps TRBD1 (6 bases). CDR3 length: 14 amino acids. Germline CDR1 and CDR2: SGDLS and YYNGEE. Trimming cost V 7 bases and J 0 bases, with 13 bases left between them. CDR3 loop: CASSRQGPNYGYTF. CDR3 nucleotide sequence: TGTGCCAGCTCCCGTCAGGGGCCTAACTATGGCTACACCTTC.

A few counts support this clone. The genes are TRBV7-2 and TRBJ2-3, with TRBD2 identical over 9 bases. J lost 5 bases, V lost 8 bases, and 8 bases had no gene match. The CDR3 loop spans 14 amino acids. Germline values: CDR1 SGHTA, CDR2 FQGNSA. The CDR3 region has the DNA TGTGCCAGCCTGGGGCGGGGGGGAGGAGATACGCAGTATTTT. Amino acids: CASLGRGGGDTQYF.

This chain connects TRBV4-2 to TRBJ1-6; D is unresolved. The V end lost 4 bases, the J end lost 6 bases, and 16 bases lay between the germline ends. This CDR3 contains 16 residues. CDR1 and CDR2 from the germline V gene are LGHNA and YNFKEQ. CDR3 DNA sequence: TGTGCCAGCAGCCTGGAGGGAAGGAGGCCTAATTCACCCCTCCACTTT. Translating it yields CASSLEGRRPNSPLHF.

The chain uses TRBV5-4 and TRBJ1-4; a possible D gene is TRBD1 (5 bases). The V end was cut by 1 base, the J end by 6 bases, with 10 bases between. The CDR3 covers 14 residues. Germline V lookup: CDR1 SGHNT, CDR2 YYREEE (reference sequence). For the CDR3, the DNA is TGTGCCAGCAGCTTGTGGCAGGGCGATGAAAAACTGTTTTTT. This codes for CASSLWQGDEKLFF.

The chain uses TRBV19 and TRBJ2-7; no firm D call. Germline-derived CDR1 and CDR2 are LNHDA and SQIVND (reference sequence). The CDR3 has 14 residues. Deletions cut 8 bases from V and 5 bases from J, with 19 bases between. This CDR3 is CASAGLPALDEQYF. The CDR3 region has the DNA TGTGCCAGTGCCGGCTTGCCTGCCCTTGACGAGCAGTACTTC. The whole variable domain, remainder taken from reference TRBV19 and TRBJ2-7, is DGGITQSPKYLFRKEGQNVTLSCEQNLNHDAMYWYRQDPGQGLRLIYYSQIVNDFQKGDIAEGYSVSREKKESFPLTVTSAQKNPTAFYLCASAGLPALDEQYFGPGTRLTVT.

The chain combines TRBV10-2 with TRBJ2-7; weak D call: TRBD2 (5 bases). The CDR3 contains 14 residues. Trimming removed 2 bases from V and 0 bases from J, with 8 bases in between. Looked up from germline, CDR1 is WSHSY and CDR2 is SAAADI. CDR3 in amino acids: CASSELGSSYEQYF. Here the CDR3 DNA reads TGCGCCAGCAGTGAGCTTGGGAGCTCCTACGAGCAGTACTTC.

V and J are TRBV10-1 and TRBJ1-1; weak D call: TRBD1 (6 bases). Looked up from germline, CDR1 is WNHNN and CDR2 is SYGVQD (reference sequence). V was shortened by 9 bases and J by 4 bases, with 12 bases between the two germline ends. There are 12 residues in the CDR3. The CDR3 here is CASRGLGTEAFF. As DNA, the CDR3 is TGCGCCAGTCGGGGGCTTGGCACTGAAGCTTTCTTT.

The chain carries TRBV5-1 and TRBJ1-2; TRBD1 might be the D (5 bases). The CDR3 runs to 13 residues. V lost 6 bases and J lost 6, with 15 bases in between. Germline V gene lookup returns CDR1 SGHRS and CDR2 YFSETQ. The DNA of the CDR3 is TGCGCCAGCAACCTGGGAGGGGTAGATGGCTACACCTTC. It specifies CASNLGGVDGYTF.

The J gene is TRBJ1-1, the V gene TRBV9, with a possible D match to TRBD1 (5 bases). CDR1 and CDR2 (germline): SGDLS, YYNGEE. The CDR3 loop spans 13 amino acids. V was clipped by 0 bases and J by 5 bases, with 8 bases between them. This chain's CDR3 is CASSVGRETEAFF. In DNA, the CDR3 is TGTGCCAGCAGCGTAGGCAGGGAAACTGAAGCTTTCTTT.